Here is one TCR beta chain with its context. Its antigen is not known. This sample is drawn from a study of cytomegalovirus exposure and HLA in healthy donors. In the PCR, 60 Vbeta and 13 Jbeta primers were used. Assay used: immunoSEQ multiplex PCR; TCRdb lists only in-frame clones, some missing. The top ten clones hold 5.5% to 7.5% of a sample with 200,000 or so clones, 75% to 85% of them seen once. Points from the study as a whole: Fewer N-insertions than the approximately 700-donor mean were reportedly shown by an Asian-associated ancestry cluster in a later analysis. In vitro experiments confirmed that three CMV-associated chains were specific for CMV antigens. By HLA locus, TCR association rates varied in a later analysis, with DRB1 showing the most and HLA-C the fewest.

This CDR3 spans 15 amino acids. In germline, CDR1 is LNHNV, CDR2 YYDKDF (reference sequence). V was clipped by 5 bases and J by 3 bases; unmatched bases: 6. This TCR was sampled from a woman between 50 and 59 years old in good health and CMV-seropositive. Sequencing was carried out using PBMCs. The V call is TRBV15, the J call TRBJ2-3; 9 positions agree with TRBD2. In DNA, the CDR3 is TGTGCCACCAGCTTCGGACTAGCGCCTACAGATACGCAGTATTTT. Translated: CATSFGLAPTDTQYF. Full variable domain (rest looked up from reference TRBV15 and TRBJ2-3): DAMVIQNPRYQVTQFGKPVTLSCSQTLNHNVMYWYQQKSSQAPKLLFHYYDKDFNNEADTPDNFQSRRPNTSFCFLDIRSPGLGDTAMYLCATSFGLAPTDTQYFGPGTRLTVL.